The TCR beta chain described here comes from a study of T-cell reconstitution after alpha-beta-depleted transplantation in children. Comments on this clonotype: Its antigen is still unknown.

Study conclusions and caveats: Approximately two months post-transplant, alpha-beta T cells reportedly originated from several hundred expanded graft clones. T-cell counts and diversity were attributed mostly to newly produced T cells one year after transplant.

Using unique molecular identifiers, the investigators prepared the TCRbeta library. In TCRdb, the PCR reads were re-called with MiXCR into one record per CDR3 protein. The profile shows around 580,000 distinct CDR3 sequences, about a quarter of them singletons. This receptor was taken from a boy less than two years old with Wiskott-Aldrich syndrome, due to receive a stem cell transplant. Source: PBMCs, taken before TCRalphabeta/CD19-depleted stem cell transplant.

CDR3 in DNA: TGTGCCAGCAGCTTAGCGAGGACTAGCGTTACCTACGAGCAGTACTTC. Translated: CASSLARTSVTYEQYF. The gene calls are TRBV7-9 and TRBJ2-7; 9 positions agree with TRBD2. The CDR3 is 16 residues long. From germline, CDR1 is SEHNR and CDR2 FQNEAQ (reference sequence). J gave up 2 bases and V 0 bases, and 5 bases lay outside the gene matches. Using reference TRBV7-9 and TRBJ2-7 for the parts outside the CDR3, the full variable domain is DTGVSQNPRHKITKRGQNVTFRCDPISEHNRLYWYRQTLGQGPEFLTYFQNEAQLEKSRLLSDRFSAERPKGSFSTLEIQRTEQGDSAMYLCASSLARTSVTYEQYFGPGTRLTVT.